Following are 4 T cell receptor beta chains from one sample sequenced in a study of blood T cell repertoires in COVID-19. Data came from immunoSEQ multiplex PCR; TCRdb stores just in-frame clones and leaves some out. The table shows approximately 270,000 clones, with roughly nine tenths occurring only once. Sample: PBMCs or T cells enriched from blood (not recorded which). The receptors here all came from a human donor in a cohort exposed to, infected with or recovered from COVID-19 (not recorded which). The donor label of this sample is uncertain.

The V call is TRBV7-2, the J call TRBJ2-3; 8 nucleotides align to TRBD1. This CDR3 has 14 amino acids. The V and J ends lost 6 bases and 3 bases, in that order; junction bases with no gene match: 5. CDR1 is SGHTA, CDR2 FQGNSA, per germline. The CDR3 protein is CASSPGGETDTQYF. CDR3 DNA: TGTGCCAGCAGTCCAGGGGGCGAAACAGATACGCAGTATTTT.

This chain connects TRBV6-4 to TRBJ2-3; 10 nucleotides align to TRBD2. Looked up from germline, CDR1 is MRHNA and CDR2 is SNTAGT. This CDR3 comprises 15 residues. With V trimmed by 5 bases and J by 3 bases, 5 bases remained unmatched. In nucleotides, the CDR3 is TGTGCCAGCAGTCTCAGCGGGGGGGAGACAGATACGCAGTATTTT. This encodes CASSLSGGETDTQYF.

The rearrangement joins TRBV9 to TRBJ1-3; perhaps TRBD1 as D (5 bases). This CDR3 is 14 amino acids long. Germline CDR1 SGDLS, CDR2 YYNGEE. The V end was cut by 0 bases, the J end by 4 bases, with 8 bases between. DNA for the CDR3: TGTGCCAGCAGCGTAGCAGGGATCGGAAACACCATATATTTT. Protein product: CASSVAGIGNTIYF.

The chain employs TRBV27 and TRBJ1-4; the match to TRBD1 covers 8 bases. Trimming removed 6 bases from V and 8 bases from J; junction bases left unmatched: 11. The length of the CDR3 is 15 residues. Germline lookup yields CDR1 MNHEY and CDR2 SMNVEV (reference sequence). The CDR3 bases are TGTGCCAGCAGGTCACCGACAGGGGCGGGAGAAAAACTGTTTTTT. Its protein product is CASRSPTGAGEKLFF.